This TCR beta chain was found in a study of blood T cell repertoires in COVID-19. V dropped 5 bases and J dropped 6 bases, with 17 bases sitting between them. The CDR3 covers 14 residues. Looked up from germline, CDR1 is MNHEY and CDR2 is SVGEGT. Sequenced by immunoSEQ multiplex PCR; TCRdb stores in-frame clones only, minus some. The sample lists some 220,000 clones, 70% to 90% occurring once. The chain links TRBV6-2 or TRBV6-3 to TRBJ2-7; tentative D call: TRBD2 (5 bases). Material: peripheral blood. The clonotype originates from a woman aged 18-35 years who had recovered from COVID-19. The CDR3 loop reads CASSQPGIWLEQYF. In nucleotides, the CDR3 is TGTGCCAGCAGTCAGCCGGGAATTTGGCTCGAGCAGTACTTC.